The next 17 T cell receptor beta chains were all read from a single sample in a study of T-cell memory formation after mild COVID-19. MiXCR, applied by TCRdb to the 5' RACE reads, yields one record per CDR3 protein. The sample records about 240,000 distinct CDR3 sequences, 8% to 9.5% being singletons. Sequencing input: PBMCs or a T cell subset sorted from them (not recorded which). These receptors all stem from a young man who had mild COVID-19 (a few samples of this study predate the infection). Cell type and time point are not known.

The sample holds a few counts of this clonotype. This chain uses TRBV12-3 or TRBV12-4 with TRBJ2-2; D call uncertain. CDR3 length: 13 residues. Trimming took 6 bases from V and 3 from J, leaving 8 bases between them. In DNA, the CDR3 is TGTGCCAGCAGGCCGTCTTACACCGGGGAGCTGTTTTTT. The encoded protein is CASRPSYTGELFF.

This chain uses TRBV5-4 with TRBJ2-7; 10 bases are shared with TRBD1. CDR1 is SGHNT and CDR2 is YYREEE in the germline V gene (reference sequence). V shed 4 bases, J shed 4 bases, and the junction held 5 bases outside the gene matches. The CDR3 consists of 14 residues. The CDR3 DNA reads as TGTGCCAGCAGCCTGGGACAGGGGATATACGAGCAGTACTTC. Translated: CASSLGQGIYEQYF.

In this sample, this clonotype turned up a few times. The rearrangement links TRBV14 to TRBJ2-7; tentatively, D is TRBD1 (6 bases). Germline assignment: CDR1 SGHDN and CDR2 FVKESK. V lost 4 bases, J lost 2 bases, and 18 bases lay in between. The CDR3 is 16 amino acids. CDR3 region: CASSRGQEDLPYEQYV. The DNA of the CDR3 is TGTGCCAGCAGCCGGGGACAAGAGGACCTTCCCTACGAGCAGTACGTC.

This clonotype has a handful of counts. The rearrangement uses TRBV3-1 and TRBJ1-5; possibly TRBD1 for D (6 bases). In germline, CDR1 is LGHDT, CDR2 YNNKEL (reference sequence). This CDR3 is 12 amino acids long. Trimming stripped 4 bases from V and 7 bases from J, with 8 bases between. The CDR3 region is CASSRGAQPQHF. DNA for the CDR3: TGTGCCAGCAGCCGGGGGGCCCAGCCCCAGCATTTT.

This clonotype was detected only a few times. The chain links TRBV5-1 to TRBJ2-7; TRBD1 or TRBD2 may be the D gene (6 bases each). Trimming cost V 4 bases and J 0 bases, with 14 bases left between them. Germline lookup yields CDR1 SGHRS and CDR2 YFSETQ. The length of the CDR3 is 15 residues. CDR3 in DNA: TGCGCCAGCAGCCGCGGGACATCAGACTCCTACGAGCAGTACTTC. Amino acids: CASSRGTSDSYEQYF. Variable domain in full (rest from reference TRBV5-1 and TRBJ2-7): KAGVTQTPRYLIKTRGQQVTLSCSPISGHRSVSWYQQTPGQGLQFLFEYFSETQRNKGNFPGRFSGRQFSNSRSEMNVSTLELGDSALYLCASSRGTSDSYEQYFGPGTRLTVT.

This clonotype was counted a few times. V gene TRBV11-2 combines with J gene TRBJ1-6; no reliable D call. CDR1 is SGHAT, CDR2 FQNNGV, per germline. Deletions cut 5 bases from V and 8 bases from J, with 10 bases between. This CDR3 spans 13 amino acids. The CDR3 region has the DNA TGTGCCAGCAGCCGACGGGAGGATTCACCCCTCCACTTT. Translating it yields CASSRREDSPLHF.

The chain is built from TRBV6-6 and TRBJ2-3; TRBD2 agrees at 12 bases. The V segment lost 7 bases and the J segment 0 bases; nucleotides outside the gene matches: 8. Germline V gene sequence: CDR1 MNHNY, CDR2 SVGAGI (reference sequence). CDR3 length equals 17 residues. CDR3 protein: CASKPPGLAGSTDTQYF. The CDR3 region has the DNA TGTGCCAGCAAACCCCCGGGACTAGCGGGTAGCACAGATACGCAGTATTTT.

The sample holds a few counts of this clonotype. The chain joins TRBV7-9 to TRBJ1-5; D not certain. Per the germline V gene, CDR1 is SEHNR and CDR2 is FQNEAQ (reference sequence). This CDR3 comprises 11 residues. The V end was cut by 4 bases, the J end by 9 bases, with 7 bases between. CDR3 bases: TGTGCCAGCAGCTCAGAATGGCCCCAGCATTTT. Protein product: CASSSEWPQHF.

This clonotype has ten or more counts. J is TRBJ2-1 and V is TRBV6-4, with 7 bases aligning to TRBD1. The J segment lost 4 bases and the V segment lost 2 bases, leaving 5 bases of the junction unmatched. CDR1 is MRHNA, CDR2 SNTAGT, per germline. The CDR3 contains 15 residues. The CDR3: CASSDTTGAYNEQFF. For the CDR3, the DNA is TGTGCCAGCAGTGACACCACAGGGGCGTACAATGAGCAGTTCTTC.

This clonotype came up a few times. This chain joins TRBV3-1 and TRBJ2-7; no clear D gene. This CDR3 spans 13 amino acids. V dropped 5 bases and J dropped 2 bases, with 10 bases sitting between them. CDR1 is LGHDT, CDR2 YNNKEL, per germline (reference sequence). In nucleotides, the CDR3 is TGTGCCAGCAGCGGCGGACGGACCTACGAGCAGTACTTC. It encodes CASSGGRTYEQYF.

The chain has TRBV7-2 and TRBJ2-5; 10 nucleotides align to TRBD2. V gave up 0 bases and J gave up 4 bases; unmatched junction bases: 5. Germline V gene data show CDR1 as SGHTA and CDR2 as FQGNSA. This CDR3 region has 16 residues. The CDR3 region is CASSLAPAGGPETQYF. The CDR3 DNA sequence: TGTGCCAGCAGCTTAGCTCCAGCGGGAGGGCCAGAGACCCAGTACTTC.

This clonotype came up a few times. This chain joins TRBV20-1 and TRBJ2-5; 10 bases map to TRBD2. J lost 4 bases, V lost 6 bases, and 5 bases had no gene match. This CDR3 has 13 residues. Germline V gene lookup returns CDR1 DFQATT and CDR2 SNEGSKA (reference sequence). CDR3 DNA sequence: TGCAGTGCCCCCGGACTAGCGGCAGAGACCCAGTACTTC. Its translation is CSAPGLAAETQYF.

V is TRBV5-1 and J is TRBJ1-1, with a weak D call TRBD1 (5 bases). Per the germline V gene, CDR1 is SGHRS and CDR2 is YFSETQ. The CDR3 totals 15 residues. The V end was cut by 2 bases, the J end by 2 bases, with 13 bases between. The CDR3 is CASSFLAGPNTEAFF. The CDR3 DNA is TGCGCCAGCAGCTTCCTGGCAGGGCCTAACACTGAAGCTTTCTTT.

This clonotype appeared many times. The rearrangement uses TRBV5-1 and TRBJ2-1, with a possible D match to TRBD2 (5 bases). The CDR3 length is 12 residues. V was cut by 5 bases and J by 4 bases, with 7 bases left in between. CDR1 is SGHRS and CDR2 is YFSETQ in the germline V gene. CDR3 protein: CASREVYNEQFF. CDR3 DNA sequence: TGCGCCAGCAGGGAGGTATACAATGAGCAGTTCTTC. Together with reference TRBV5-1 and TRBJ2-1, the CDR3 gives the full variable domain: KAGVTQTPRYLIKTRGQQVTLSCSPISGHRSVSWYQQTPGQGLQFLFEYFSETQRNKGNFPGRFSGRQFSNSRSEMNVSTLELGDSALYLCASREVYNEQFFGPGTRLTVL.

The rearrangement links TRBV5-1 to TRBJ2-2; D is perhaps TRBD1 (5 bases). Looked up from germline, CDR1 is SGHRS and CDR2 is YFSETQ. V lost 1 base to trimming and J lost 5 bases, with 12 bases between them. This CDR3 spans 15 amino acids. The CDR3 spells CASSLLAGSTGELFF. In DNA, the CDR3 is TGCGCCAGCAGCTTGTTAGCAGGGTCGACCGGGGAGCTGTTTTTT.

V is TRBV12-3 or TRBV12-4 and J is TRBJ1-2; D perhaps matches TRBD1 (5 bases). Trimming took 5 bases from V and 3 from J, leaving 10 bases between them. The CDR3 has 13 residues. Here the CDR3 reads CASSSRDDYGYTF. The CDR3 DNA reads TGTGCCAGCAGTAGTCGGGACGACTATGGCTACACCTTC.

The chain links TRBV28 to TRBJ2-5; 10 nucleotides line up with TRBD2. With 8 bases clipped from V and 4 bases from J, the junction kept 10 bases outside the gene matches. Germline CDR1 reads MDHEN; CDR2 reads SYDVKM. The CDR3 contains 15 residues. The CDR3 coding sequence is TGTGCCAGCCGGTCCTCCGAGCGGGGGGGAGAGACCCAGTACTTC. Translating it yields CASRSSERGGETQYF.